The sequence of this T cell receptor beta chain was determined in a study of T cell responses to AZD1222 COVID-19 vaccine. General study results and limits: No day 14 peak samples; only post-peak repertoires were characterized. White British ancestry dominated among donors, who included more females, and clonal diversity was possibly underestimated. Across spike, vaccine-associated CD4 TCRs were found, dominant at 160-218 and 743-854.

The V gene lost 4 bases and the J gene lost 1 base, with 5 bases spanning the gap. Germline CDR1 ENHRY, CDR2 SYGVKD. This CDR3 is built from 13 residues. Measured with immunoSEQ multiplex PCR; TCRdb has only the in-frame clones, and not every one. The sample has some 150,000 clones, roughly 90% seen once. Comments on this clone: No antigen is known for it.

The material sequenced was peripheral blood, taken 28 days after the second AZD1222 dose. This TCR derives from an adult who received the AZD1222 COVID-19 vaccine. This chain uses TRBV10-3 with TRBJ1-5; D remains unclear. CDR3 nucleotides: TGTGCCATCAGTGTTGGCAGCAATCAGCCCCAGCATTTT. Residues: CAISVGSNQPQHF.